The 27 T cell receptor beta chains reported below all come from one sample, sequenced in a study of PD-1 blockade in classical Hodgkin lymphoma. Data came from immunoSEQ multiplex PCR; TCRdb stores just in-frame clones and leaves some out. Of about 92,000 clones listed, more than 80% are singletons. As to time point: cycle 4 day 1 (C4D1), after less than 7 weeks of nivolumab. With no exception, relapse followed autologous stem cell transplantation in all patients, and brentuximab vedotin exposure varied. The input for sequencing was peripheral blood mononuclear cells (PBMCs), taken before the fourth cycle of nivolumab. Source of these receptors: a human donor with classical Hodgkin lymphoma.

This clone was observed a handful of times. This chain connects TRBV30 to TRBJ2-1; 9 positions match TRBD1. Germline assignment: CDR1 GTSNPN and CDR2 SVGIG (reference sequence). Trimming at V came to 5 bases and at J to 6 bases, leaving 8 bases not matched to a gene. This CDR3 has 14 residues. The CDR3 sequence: CAWGTGLIFNEQFF. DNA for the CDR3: TGTGCCTGGGGGACAGGGCTCATCTTCAATGAGCAGTTCTTC. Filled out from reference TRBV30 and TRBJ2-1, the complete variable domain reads SQTIHQWPATLVQPVGSPLSLECTVEGTSNPNLYWYRQAAGRGLQLLFYSVGIGQISSEVPQNLSASRPQDRQFILSSKKLLLSDSGFYLCAWGTGLIFNEQFFGPGTRLTVL.

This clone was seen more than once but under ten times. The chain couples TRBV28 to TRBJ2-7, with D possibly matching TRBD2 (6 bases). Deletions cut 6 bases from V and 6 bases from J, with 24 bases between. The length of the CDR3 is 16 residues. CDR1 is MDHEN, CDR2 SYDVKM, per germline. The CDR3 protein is CASSLTGAGTLFEQYF. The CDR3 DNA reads TGTGCCAGCAGCCTGACGGGTGCCGGGACTTTATTCGAGCAGTACTTC.

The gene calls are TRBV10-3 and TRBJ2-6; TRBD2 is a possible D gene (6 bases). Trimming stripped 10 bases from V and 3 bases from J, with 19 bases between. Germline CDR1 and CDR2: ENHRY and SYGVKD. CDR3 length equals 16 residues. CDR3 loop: CATRDFGGSGANVLTF. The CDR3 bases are TGTGCCACCAGGGACTTCGGGGGTAGTGGGGCCAACGTCCTGACTTTC.

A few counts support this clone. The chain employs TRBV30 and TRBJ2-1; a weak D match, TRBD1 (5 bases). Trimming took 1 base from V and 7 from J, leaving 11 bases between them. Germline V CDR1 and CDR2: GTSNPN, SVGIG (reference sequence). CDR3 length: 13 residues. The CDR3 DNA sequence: TGTGCCTGGAGTGGTACAGGCGCGAATGAGCAGTTCTTC. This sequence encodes CAWSGTGANEQFF.

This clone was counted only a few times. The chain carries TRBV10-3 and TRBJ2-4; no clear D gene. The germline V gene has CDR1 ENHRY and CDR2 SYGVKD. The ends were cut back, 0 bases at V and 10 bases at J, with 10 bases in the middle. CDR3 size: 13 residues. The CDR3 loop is CAISESSPSIQYF. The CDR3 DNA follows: TGTGCCATCAGTGAGTCGTCCCCCTCTATTCAGTACTTC.

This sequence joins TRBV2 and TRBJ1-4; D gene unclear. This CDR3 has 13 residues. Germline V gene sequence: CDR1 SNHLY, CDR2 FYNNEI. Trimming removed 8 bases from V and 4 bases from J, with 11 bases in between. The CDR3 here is CASGEVLNEKLFF. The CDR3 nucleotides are TGTGCCAGCGGGGAGGTTCTTAATGAAAAACTGTTTTTT.

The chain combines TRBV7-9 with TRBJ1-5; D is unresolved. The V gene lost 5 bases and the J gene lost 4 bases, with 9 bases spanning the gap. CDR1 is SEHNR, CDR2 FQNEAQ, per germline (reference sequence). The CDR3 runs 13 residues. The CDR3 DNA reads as TGTGCCAGCAGCCCTAGTACTAATCAGCCCCAGCATTTT. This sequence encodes CASSPSTNQPQHF. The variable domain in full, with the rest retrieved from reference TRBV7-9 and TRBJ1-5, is DTGVSQNPRHKITKRGQNVTFRCDPISEHNRLYWYRQTLGQGPEFLTYFQNEAQLEKSRLLSDRFSAERPKGSFSTLEIQRTEQGDSAMYLCASSPSTNQPQHFGDGTRLSIL.

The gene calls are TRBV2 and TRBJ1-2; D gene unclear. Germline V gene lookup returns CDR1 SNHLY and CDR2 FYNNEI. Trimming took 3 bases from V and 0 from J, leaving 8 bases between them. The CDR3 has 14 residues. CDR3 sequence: CASSERTANYGYTF. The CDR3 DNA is TGTGCCAGCAGTGAGCGGACGGCTAACTATGGCTACACCTTC.

The CDR3 DNA is TGTGCCAGCAGCTTAAGACAGGGGGCTGATGGCTACACCTTC. This sequence encodes CASSLRQGADGYTF. This chain connects TRBV7-8 to TRBJ1-2; TRBD1 agrees at 10 bases. The germline CDR1 and CDR2 sequences are SGHVS and FQNEAQ. The CDR3 is made up of 14 amino acids. V gave up 2 bases and J gave up 6 bases; unmatched junction bases: 3.

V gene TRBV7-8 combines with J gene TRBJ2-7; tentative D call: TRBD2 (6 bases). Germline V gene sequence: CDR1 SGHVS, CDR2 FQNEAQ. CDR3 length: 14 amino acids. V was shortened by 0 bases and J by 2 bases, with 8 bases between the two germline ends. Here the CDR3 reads CASSLAGGPYEQYF. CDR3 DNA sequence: TGTGCCAGCAGCTTAGCGGGAGGACCCTACGAGCAGTACTTC.

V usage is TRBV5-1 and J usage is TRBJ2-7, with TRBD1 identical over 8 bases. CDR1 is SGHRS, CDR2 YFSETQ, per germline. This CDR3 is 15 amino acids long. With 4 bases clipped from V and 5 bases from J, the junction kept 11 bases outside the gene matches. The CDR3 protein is CASSKASGGVDEQYF. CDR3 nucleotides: TGCGCCAGCAGCAAAGCTTCAGGGGGCGTCGACGAGCAGTACTTC.

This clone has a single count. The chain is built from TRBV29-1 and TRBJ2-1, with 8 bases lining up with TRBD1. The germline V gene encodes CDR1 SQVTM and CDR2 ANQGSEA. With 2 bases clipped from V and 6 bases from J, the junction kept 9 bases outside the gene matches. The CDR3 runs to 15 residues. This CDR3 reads CSVEWRQGKGNEQFF. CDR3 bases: TGCAGCGTTGAATGGAGACAGGGGAAAGGCAATGAGCAGTTCTTC.

CDR3 nucleotide sequence: TGTGCCAGTAGTAGGACCGCCCCCTCAGGACTAGCGGGCCCTTACGAGCAGTACTTC. Its protein product is CASSRTAPSGLAGPYEQYF. This chain joins TRBV19 and TRBJ2-7, with TRBD2 matching over 11 bases. The germline V gene has CDR1 LNHDA and CDR2 SQIVND (reference sequence). The CDR3 has 19 residues. V trimming: 4 bases; J trimming: 4 bases; junction bases outside the gene matches: 18.

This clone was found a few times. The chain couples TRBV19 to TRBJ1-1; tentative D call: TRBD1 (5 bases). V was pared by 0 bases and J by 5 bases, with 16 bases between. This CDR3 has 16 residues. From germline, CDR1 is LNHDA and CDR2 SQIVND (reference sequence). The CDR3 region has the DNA TGTGCCAGTAGTATAGACGCCAGGGCCCTTGGGACTGAAGCTTTCTTT. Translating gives CASSIDARALGTEAFF.

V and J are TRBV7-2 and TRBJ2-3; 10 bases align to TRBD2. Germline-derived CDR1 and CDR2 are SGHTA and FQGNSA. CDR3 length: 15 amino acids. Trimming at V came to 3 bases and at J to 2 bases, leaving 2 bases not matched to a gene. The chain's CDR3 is CASSFLAGVTDTQYF. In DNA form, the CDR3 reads TGTGCCAGCAGCTTCCTAGCGGGGGTCACAGATACGCAGTATTTT.

The DNA for the CDR3 is TGTGCCAGTAGTATATCCCGGGCTAGCGGGAACGAGCAGTACTTC. It is translated as CASSISRASGNEQYF. The chain uses TRBV19 and TRBJ2-7; 9 bases line up with TRBD2. The V gene's germline CDR1 is LNHDA and CDR2 SQIVND (reference sequence). J lost 5 bases, V lost 2 bases, and 7 bases had no gene match. The CDR3 is 15 residues long.

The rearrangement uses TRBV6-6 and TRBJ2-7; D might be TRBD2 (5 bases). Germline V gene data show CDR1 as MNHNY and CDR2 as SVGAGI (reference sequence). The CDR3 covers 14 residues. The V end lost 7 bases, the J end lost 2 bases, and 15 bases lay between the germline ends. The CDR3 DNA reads TGTGCCAGCACCCACGCTAGCCAAACCTACGAGCAGTACTTC. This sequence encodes CASTHASQTYEQYF.

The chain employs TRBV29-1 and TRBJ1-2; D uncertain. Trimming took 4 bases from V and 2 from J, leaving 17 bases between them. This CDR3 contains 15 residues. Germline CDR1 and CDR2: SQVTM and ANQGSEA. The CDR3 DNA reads TGCAGCGTTGGCGGTTTCGGACCGGTCAACTATGGCTACACCTTC. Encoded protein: CSVGGFGPVNYGYTF.

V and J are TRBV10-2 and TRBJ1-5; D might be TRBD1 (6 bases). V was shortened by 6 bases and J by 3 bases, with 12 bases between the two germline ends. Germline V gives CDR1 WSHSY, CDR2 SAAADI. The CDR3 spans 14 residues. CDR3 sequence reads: CASSKQGFNQPQHF. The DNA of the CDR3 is TGCGCCAGCAGCAAACAGGGTTTCAATCAGCCCCAGCATTTT.

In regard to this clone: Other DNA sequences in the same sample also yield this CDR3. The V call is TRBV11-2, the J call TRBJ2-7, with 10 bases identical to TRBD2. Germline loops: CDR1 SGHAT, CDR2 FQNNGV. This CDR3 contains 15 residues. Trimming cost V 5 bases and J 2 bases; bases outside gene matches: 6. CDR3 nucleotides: TGTGCCAGCAGCCCCAGGACTAGCGGCCCCTACGAGCAGTACTTC. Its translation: CASSPRTSGPYEQYF. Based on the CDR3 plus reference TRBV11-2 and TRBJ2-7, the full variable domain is EAGVAQSPRYKIIEKRQSVAFWCNPISGHATLYWYQQILGQGPKLLIQFQNNGVVDDSQLPKDRFSAERLKGVDSTLKIQPAKLEDSAVYLCASSPRTSGPYEQYFGPGTRLTVT.

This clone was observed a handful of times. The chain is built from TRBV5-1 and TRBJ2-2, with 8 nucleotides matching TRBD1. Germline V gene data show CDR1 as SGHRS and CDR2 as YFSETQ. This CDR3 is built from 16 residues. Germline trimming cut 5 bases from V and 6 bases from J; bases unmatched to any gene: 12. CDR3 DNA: TGCGCCAGCAGTTTCCTGGACAGGGTCTCTCCCGGGGAGCTGTTTTTT. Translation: CASSFLDRVSPGELFF.

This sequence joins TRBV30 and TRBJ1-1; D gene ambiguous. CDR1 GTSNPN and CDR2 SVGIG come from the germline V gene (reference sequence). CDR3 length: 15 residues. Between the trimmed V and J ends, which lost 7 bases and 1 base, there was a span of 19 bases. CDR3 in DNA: TGTGCCTTTACCCCTCTGGGCCCAGCGAACACTGAAGCTTTCTTT. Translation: CAFTPLGPANTEAFF. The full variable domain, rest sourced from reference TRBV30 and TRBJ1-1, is SQTIHQWPATLVQPVGSPLSLECTVEGTSNPNLYWYRQAAGRGLQLLFYSVGIGQISSEVPQNLSASRPQDRQFILSSKKLLLSDSGFYLCAFTPLGPANTEAFFGQGTRLTVV.

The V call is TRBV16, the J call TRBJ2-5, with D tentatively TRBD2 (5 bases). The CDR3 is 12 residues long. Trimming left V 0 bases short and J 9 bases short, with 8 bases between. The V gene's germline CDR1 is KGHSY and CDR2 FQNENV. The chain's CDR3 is CASSQSSGAQYF. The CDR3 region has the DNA TGTGCCAGCAGCCAATCTTCCGGGGCCCAGTACTTC. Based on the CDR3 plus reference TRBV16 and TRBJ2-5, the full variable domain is GEEVAQTPKHLVRGEGQKAKLYCAPIKGHSYVFWYQQVLKNEFKFLISFQNENVFDETGMPKERFSAKCLPNSPCSLEIQATKLEDSAVYFCASSQSSGAQYFGPGTRLLVL.

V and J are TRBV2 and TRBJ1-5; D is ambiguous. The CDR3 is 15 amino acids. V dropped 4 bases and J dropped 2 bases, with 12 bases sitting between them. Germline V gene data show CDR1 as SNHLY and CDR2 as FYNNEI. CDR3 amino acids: CASSGSRLGNQPQHF. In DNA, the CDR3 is TGTGCCAGCAGTGGGAGCCGGTTGGGCAATCAGCCCCAGCATTTT. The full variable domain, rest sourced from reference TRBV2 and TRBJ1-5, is EPEVTQTPSHQVTQMGQEVILRCVPISNHLYFYWYRQILGQKVEFLVSFYNNEISEKSEIFDDQFSVERPDGSNFTLKIRSTKLEDSAMYFCASSGSRLGNQPQHFGDGTRLSIL.

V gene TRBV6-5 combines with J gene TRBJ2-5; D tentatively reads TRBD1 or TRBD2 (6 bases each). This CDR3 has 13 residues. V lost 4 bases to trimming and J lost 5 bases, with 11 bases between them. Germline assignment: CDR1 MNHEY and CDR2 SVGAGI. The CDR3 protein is CASSLVGGETQYF. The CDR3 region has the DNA TGTGCCAGCAGTTTGGTAGGGGGGGAGACCCAGTACTTC.

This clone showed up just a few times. CDR3 protein: CASSLFNEQYF. The CDR3 DNA reads TGTGCCAGCAGTTTATTCAACGAGCAGTACTTC. The chain links TRBV28 to TRBJ2-7; D not resolved. Germline V gene data show CDR1 as MDHEN and CDR2 as SYDVKM. With 1 base removed from V and 5 bases from J, the gap between germline ends came to 3 bases. The CDR3 runs to 11 residues.

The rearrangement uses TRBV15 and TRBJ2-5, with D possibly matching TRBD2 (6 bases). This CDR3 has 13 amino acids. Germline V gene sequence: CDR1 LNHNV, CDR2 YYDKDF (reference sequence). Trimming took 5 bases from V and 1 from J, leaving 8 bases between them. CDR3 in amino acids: CATSERVQETQYF. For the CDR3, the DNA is TGTGCCACCAGCGAGCGGGTCCAAGAGACCCAGTACTTC.